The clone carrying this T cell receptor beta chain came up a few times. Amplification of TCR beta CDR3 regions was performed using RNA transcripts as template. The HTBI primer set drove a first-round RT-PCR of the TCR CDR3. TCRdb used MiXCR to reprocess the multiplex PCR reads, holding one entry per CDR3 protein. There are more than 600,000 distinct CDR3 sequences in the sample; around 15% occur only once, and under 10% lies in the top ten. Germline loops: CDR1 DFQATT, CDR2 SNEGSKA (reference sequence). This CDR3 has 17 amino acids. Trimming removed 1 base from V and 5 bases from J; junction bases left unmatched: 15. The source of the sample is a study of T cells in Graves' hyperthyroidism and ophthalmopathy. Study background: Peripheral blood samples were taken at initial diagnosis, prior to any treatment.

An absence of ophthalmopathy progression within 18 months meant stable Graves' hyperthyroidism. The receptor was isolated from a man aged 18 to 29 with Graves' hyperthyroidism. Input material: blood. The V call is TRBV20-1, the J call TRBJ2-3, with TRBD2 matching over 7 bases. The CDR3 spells CSARVPGGGGFLDTQYF. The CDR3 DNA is TGCAGTGCTAGAGTCCCTGGCGGGGGAGGGTTTCTAGATACGCAGTATTTT.